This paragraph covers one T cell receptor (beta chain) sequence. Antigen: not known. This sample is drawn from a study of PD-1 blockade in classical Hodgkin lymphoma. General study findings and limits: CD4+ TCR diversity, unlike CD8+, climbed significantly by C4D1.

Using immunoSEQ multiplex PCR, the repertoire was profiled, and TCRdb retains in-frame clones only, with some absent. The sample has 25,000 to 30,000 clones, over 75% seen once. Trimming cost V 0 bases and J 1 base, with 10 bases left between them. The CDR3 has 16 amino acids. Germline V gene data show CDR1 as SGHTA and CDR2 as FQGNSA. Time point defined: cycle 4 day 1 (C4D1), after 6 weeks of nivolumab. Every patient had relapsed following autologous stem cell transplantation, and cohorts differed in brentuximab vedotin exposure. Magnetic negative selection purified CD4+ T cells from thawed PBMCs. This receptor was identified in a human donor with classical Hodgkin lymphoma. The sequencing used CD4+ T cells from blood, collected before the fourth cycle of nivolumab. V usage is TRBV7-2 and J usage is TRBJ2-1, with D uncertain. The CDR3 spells CASSLAPHSSYNEQFF. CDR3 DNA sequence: TGTGCCAGCAGCTTAGCTCCACACTCATCCTACAATGAGCAGTTCTTC.